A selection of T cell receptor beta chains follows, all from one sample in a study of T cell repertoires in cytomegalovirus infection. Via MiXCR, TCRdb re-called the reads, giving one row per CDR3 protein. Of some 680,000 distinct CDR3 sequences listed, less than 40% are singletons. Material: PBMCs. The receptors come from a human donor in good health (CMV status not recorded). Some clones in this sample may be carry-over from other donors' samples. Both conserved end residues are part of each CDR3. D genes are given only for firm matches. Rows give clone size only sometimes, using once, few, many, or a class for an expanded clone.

CDR3: CASIGVRGAPLETQYF
DNA: TGTGCCAGCATTGGTGTGCGGGGGGCCCCATTAGAGACCCAGTACTTC
D: TRBD2
J: TRBJ2-5
V: TRBV6-6
size: few

CDR3: CASSVQAQGGGEQYF
DNA: TGTGCCAGCAGCGTACAGGCCCAGGGAGGGGGCGAGCAGTACTTC
D: -
J: TRBJ2-7
V: TRBV2
size: many

CDR3: CASSQYPDTHYF
DNA: TGTGCCAGCAGCCAATACCCAGATACGCATTATTTT
D: -
J: TRBJ2-3
V: TRBV27
size: -

CDR3: CASSYDRTQPQHF
DNA: TGTGCCAGCAGTTACGACCGTACCCAGCCCCAGCATTTT
D: -
J: TRBJ1-5
V: TRBV6-5
size: -

CDR3: CASSQEGSRETQYF
DNA: TGCGCCAGCAGCCAAGAAGGGAGTCGGGAGACCCAGTACTTC
D: -
J: TRBJ2-5
V: TRBV4-1
size: few

CDR3: CASNDQLNTEAFF
DNA: TGTGCCAGTAACGATCAATTGAACACTGAAGCTTTCTTT
D: -
J: TRBJ1-1
V: TRBV12-3/TRBV12-4
size: few

CDR3: CASSAGTRVEETQYF
DNA: TGTGCCAGCAGTGCCGGGACTAGGGTTGAAGAGACCCAGTACTTC
D: TRBD2
J: TRBJ2-5
V: TRBV7-1
size: -

CDR3: CASGDPTDTQYF
DNA: TGTGCCAGTGGGGACCCCACAGATACGCAGTATTTT
D: -
J: TRBJ2-3
V: TRBV19
size: -

CDR3: CASSLRFAVDRGRTDTQYF
DNA: TGTGCCAGCAGTTTACGATTCGCTGTGGACAGGGGTCGCACAGATACGCAGTATTTT
D: TRBD1
J: TRBJ2-3
V: TRBV27
size: once

CDR3: CASSEGRGDEKLFF
DNA: TGTGCCAGCAGTGAAGGCAGGGGCGATGAAAAACTGTTTTTT
D: -
J: TRBJ1-4
V: TRBV2
size: few

CDR3: CASSFRQGQETQYF
DNA: TGTGCCAGCAGTTTTCGACAGGGTCAAGAGACCCAGTACTTC
D: TRBD1
J: TRBJ2-5
V: TRBV27
size: -

CDR3: CASSLPELGLNQPQHF
DNA: TGTGCCAGCAGTTTACCGGAGCTTGGTCTAAATCAGCCCCAGCATTTT
D: -
J: TRBJ1-5
V: TRBV28
size: -

CDR3: CASSPIEGVLGGYTF
DNA: TGTGCCAGCAGCCCCATAGAGGGGGTTTTGGGTGGCTACACCTTC
D: -
J: TRBJ1-2
V: TRBV7-2
size: many

CDR3: CSASAPGQGQGLGYTF
DNA: TGCAGTGCTAGTGCCCCAGGACAGGGACAGGGTTTAGGCTACACCTTC
D: TRBD1
J: TRBJ1-2
V: TRBV20-1
size: few

CDR3: CASSIYQGATTGELFF
DNA: TGTGCCAGTAGTATTTATCAGGGGGCAACCACCGGGGAGCTGTTTTTT
D: TRBD1
J: TRBJ2-2
V: TRBV19
size: -

CDR3: CASSYSGQIQETQYF
DNA: TGTGCCAGCAGTTACTCCGGACAGATCCAAGAGACCCAGTACTTC
D: -
J: TRBJ2-5
V: TRBV6-6
size: -

CDR3: CASSFYEAGDNEKLFF
DNA: TGCGCCAGCAGCTTTTATGAGGCGGGAGACAATGAAAAACTGTTTTTT
D: -
J: TRBJ1-4
V: TRBV5-1
size: -

CDR3: CASSLGQPGETQYF
DNA: TGTGCCAGCAGCTTGGGACAGCCGGGAGAGACCCAGTACTTC
D: TRBD1
J: TRBJ2-5
V: TRBV11-3
size: many

CDR3: CASSLRAVAYEQYF
DNA: TGTGCCAGCAGTTTACGGGCCGTAGCCTACGAGCAGTACTTC
D: -
J: TRBJ2-7
V: TRBV27
size: few

CDR3: CASSSLGVYNTGELFF
DNA: TGCGCCAGCAGCTCCCTTGGAGTGTACAACACCGGGGAGCTGTTTTTT
D: -
J: TRBJ2-2
V: TRBV5-1
size: -

CDR3: CSAPTSTETQYF
DNA: TGCAGTGCCCCTACTAGTACAGAGACCCAGTACTTC
D: -
J: TRBJ2-5
V: TRBV20-1
size: once

CDR3: CASRPTGQGPRNEQFF
DNA: TGTGCCAGCAGACCAACCGGACAGGGTCCAAGGAATGAGCAGTTCTTC
D: TRBD1
J: TRBJ2-1
V: TRBV7-9
size: few

CDR3: CASSSPVGRTRTEAFF
DNA: TGTGCCAGCAGCTCCCCGGTCGGTCGGACGCGGACTGAAGCTTTCTTT
D: -
J: TRBJ1-1
V: TRBV7-9
size: many

CDR3: CASSLRGARDGELFF
DNA: TGTGCCAGCAGCTTGCGGGGGGCGCGCGACGGGGAGCTGTTTTTT
D: -
J: TRBJ2-2
V: TRBV5-4
size: once

CDR3: CATSDTRVRGTGELFF
DNA: TGTGCCACCAGTGACACCAGGGTGAGGGGCACCGGGGAGCTGTTTTTT
D: -
J: TRBJ2-2
V: TRBV24-1
size: -

CDR3: CASSSRRTGTTAYEQYF
DNA: TGTGCCAGCAGTTCACGTCGAACCGGGACAACCGCCTACGAGCAGTACTTC
D: -
J: TRBJ2-7
V: TRBV27
size: few

CDR3: CASSYVRDKLGTDTQYF
DNA: TGTGCCAGCAGCTATGTAAGGGACAAGCTAGGCACAGATACGCAGTATTTT
D: -
J: TRBJ2-3
V: TRBV5-6
size: -

CDR3: CASSQELLYEQYF
DNA: TGTGCCAGCAGCCAAGAGTTGCTGTACGAGCAGTACTTC
D: -
J: TRBJ2-7
V: TRBV14
size: -

CDR3: CASSLTGGKSGYTF
DNA: TGTGCCAGCAGCCTGACAGGGGGTAAATCTGGCTACACCTTC
D: TRBD1
J: TRBJ1-2
V: TRBV11-2
size: -

CDR3: CASSPGQGVINEQFF
DNA: TGTGCCAGCAGCCCAGGACAGGGGGTAATCAATGAGCAGTTCTTC
D: TRBD1
J: TRBJ2-1
V: TRBV7-9
size: medium-sized

CDR3: CASSLSGAGETQYF
DNA: TGTGCCAGCAGCTTATCAGGGGCTGGAGAGACCCAGTACTTC
D: -
J: TRBJ2-5
V: TRBV7-9
size: -

CDR3: CAISIGQGTEKLFF
DNA: TGTGCCATTAGTATAGGACAGGGTACGGAAAAACTGTTTTTT
D: TRBD1
J: TRBJ1-4
V: TRBV19
size: -

CDR3: CASKNERGHMNTDTQYF
DNA: TGTGCCAGCAAAAACGAACGGGGGCACATGAACACAGATACGCAGTATTTT
D: -
J: TRBJ2-3
V: TRBV12-3/TRBV12-4
size: -

CDR3: CASSFHEGGRGTEAFF
DNA: TGTGCCAGCAGTTTTCACGAGGGGGGGCGGGGGACTGAAGCTTTCTTT
D: -
J: TRBJ1-1
V: TRBV27
size: -

CDR3: CASRGGGIGYGYTF
DNA: TGTGCCAGCAGGGGAGGGGGCATCGGGTATGGCTACACCTTC
D: TRBD1
J: TRBJ1-2
V: TRBV12-3/TRBV12-4
size: few

CDR3: CASSLDGRQGALAF
DNA: TGCGCCAGCAGCTTGGACGGGAGACAGGGGGCTTTGGCCTTC
D: TRBD1
J: TRBJ1-2
V: TRBV5-1
size: many